The TCR beta chain described here comes from a study of circulating and synovial CD4+ cells in juvenile arthritis. Study-wide findings and caveats: These blood cells shared more CDR3 sequences with synovium than bulk blood. Diversity here was lower than in bulk blood CD4 cells.

Concerning this clone itself: No antigen is known for it.

Germline V CDR1 and CDR2: GTSNPN, SVGIG (reference sequence). V was pared by 4 bases and J by 4 bases, with 10 bases of the junction left unmatched. CDR3 length: 15 residues. Generated by immunoSEQ multiplex PCR, the TCRdb table keeps only in-frame clones and is missing some. This sample has 30,000 to 40,000 clones, with nearly 95% found just once. This TCR was recovered from a human donor with juvenile idiopathic arthritis. Sample: CD4+ T cells from blood. The chain recombines TRBV30 with TRBJ1-1, with 9 bases aligning to TRBD1. CDR3 amino acids: CAWTLNRGQGTEAFF. CDR3 DNA: TGTGCCTGGACCCTTAACAGGGGGCAGGGCACTGAAGCTTTCTTT. The whole variable domain, filled in from reference TRBV30 and TRBJ1-1, reads SQTIHQWPATLVQPVGSPLSLECTVEGTSNPNLYWYRQAAGRGLQLLFYSVGIGQISSEVPQNLSASRPQDRQFILSSKKLLLSDSGFYLCAWTLNRGQGTEAFFGQGTRLTVV.